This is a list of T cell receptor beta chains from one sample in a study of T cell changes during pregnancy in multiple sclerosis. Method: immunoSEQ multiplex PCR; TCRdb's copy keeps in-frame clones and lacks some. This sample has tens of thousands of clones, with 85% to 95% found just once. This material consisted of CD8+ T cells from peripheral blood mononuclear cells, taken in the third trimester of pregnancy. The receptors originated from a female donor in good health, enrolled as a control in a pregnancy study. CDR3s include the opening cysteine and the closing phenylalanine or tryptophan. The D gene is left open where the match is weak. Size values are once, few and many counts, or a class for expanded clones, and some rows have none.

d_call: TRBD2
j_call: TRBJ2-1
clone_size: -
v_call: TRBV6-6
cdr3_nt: TGTGCCAGCAGTTACCCCCTAGCGGGGGGGCACAATGAGCAGTTCTTC
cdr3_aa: CASSYPLAGGHNEQFF

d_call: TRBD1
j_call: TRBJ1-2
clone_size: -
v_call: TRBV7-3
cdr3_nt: TGTGCCAGCAGCTATGGGACAGGGAGGGGATATGGCTACACCTTC
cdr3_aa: CASSYGTGRGYGYTF

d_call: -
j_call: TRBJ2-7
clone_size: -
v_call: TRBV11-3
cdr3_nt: TGTGCCAGCAGCTTAGTCGTTTCCTCCTACGAGCAGTACTTC
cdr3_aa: CASSLVVSSYEQYF

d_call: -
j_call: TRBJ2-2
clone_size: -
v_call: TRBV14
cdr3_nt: TGTGCCAGCAGCCACGACCGGGACACCGGGGAGCTGTTTTTT
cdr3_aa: CASSHDRDTGELFF

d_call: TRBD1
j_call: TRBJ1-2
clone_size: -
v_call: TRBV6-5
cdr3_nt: TGTGCCAGCAGTGCGGGACAGGGGGCGCGGTTTGGCTACACCTTC
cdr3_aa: CASSAGQGARFGYTF

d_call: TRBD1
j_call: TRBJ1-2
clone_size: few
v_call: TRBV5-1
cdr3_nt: TGCGCCAGCAGCTCCCATGGTTCGACAGGGTCCCATGGCTACACCTTC
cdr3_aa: CASSSHGSTGSHGYTF

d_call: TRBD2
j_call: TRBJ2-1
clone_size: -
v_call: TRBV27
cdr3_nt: TGTGCCAGCAGTTTTGCGGGGGGGAACTACAATGAGCAGTTCTTC
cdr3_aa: CASSFAGGNYNEQFF

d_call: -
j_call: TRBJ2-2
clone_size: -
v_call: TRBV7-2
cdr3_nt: TGTGCCAGCAGCTTAGGGTCGAGCGGGGAGCTGTTTTTT
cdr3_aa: CASSLGSSGELFF

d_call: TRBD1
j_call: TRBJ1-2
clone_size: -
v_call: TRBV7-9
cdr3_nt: TGTGCCAGCAGCGGTACAGGGGACGGGTATAGCTATGGCTACACCTTC
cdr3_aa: CASSGTGDGYSYGYTF

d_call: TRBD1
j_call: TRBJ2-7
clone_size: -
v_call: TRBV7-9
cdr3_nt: TGTGCCAGCAGCTGGACGGACAGGTCCTACGAGCAGTACTTC
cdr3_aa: CASSWTDRSYEQYF

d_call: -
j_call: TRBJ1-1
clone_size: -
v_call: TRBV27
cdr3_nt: TGTGCCAGCTCAATGGCAGGTAACACTGAAGCTTTCTTT
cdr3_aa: CASSMAGNTEAFF

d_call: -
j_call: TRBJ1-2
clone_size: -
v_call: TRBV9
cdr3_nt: TGTGCCAGCAGCGAAACCACAGTATCCGCGGGTGGCTACACCTTC
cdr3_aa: CASSETTVSAGGYTF

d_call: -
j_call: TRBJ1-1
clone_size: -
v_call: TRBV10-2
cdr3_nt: TGCGCCAGCAACGAGCGGGGATATATGACTGAAGCTTTCTTT
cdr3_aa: CASNERGYMTEAFF

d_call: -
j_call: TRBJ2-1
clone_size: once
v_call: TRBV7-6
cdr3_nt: TGTGCCAGCAGCTTAAACAGTTACAATGAGCAGTTCTTC
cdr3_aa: CASSLNSYNEQFF

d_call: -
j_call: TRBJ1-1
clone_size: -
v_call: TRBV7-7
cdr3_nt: TGTGCTAGCAGCTTAAGCCTGAACACTGAAGCTTTCTTT
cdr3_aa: CASSLSLNTEAFF

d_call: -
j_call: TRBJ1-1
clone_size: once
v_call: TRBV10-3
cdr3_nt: TGTGCCATCAGTGATTTAGAGCTCATGAACACTGAAGCTTTCTTT
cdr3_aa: CAISDLELMNTEAFF

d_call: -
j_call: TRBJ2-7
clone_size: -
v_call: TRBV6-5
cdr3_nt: TGTGCCAGCAGGGCGGACACCTACTACGAGCAGTACTTC
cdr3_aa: CASRADTYYEQYF

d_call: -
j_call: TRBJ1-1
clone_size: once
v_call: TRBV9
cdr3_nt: TGTGCCAGCAGCCCCCGGGACACCTACCTCGCTGAAGCTTTCTTT
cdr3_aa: CASSPRDTYLAEAFF

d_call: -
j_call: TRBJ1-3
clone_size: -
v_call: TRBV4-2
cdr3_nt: TGTGCCAGCAGCCAAGGGGCCGGACAGAACTCTGGAAACACCATATATTTT
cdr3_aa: CASSQGAGQNSGNTIYF

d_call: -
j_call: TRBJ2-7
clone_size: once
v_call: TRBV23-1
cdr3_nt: TGCGCCAGCAGTCCTCCCGGGAACGGCTCCTACGAGCAGTACTTC
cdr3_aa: CASSPPGNGSYEQYF

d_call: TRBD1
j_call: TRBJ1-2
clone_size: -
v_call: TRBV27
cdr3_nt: TGTGCCAGCAGTTCGGGACAGGGGGTCTATGGCTACACCTTC
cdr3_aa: CASSSGQGVYGYTF

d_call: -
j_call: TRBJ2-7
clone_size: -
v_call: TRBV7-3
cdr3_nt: TGTGCCAGCAGCTTAAATTCCGCCTACGAGCAGTACTTC
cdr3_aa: CASSLNSAYEQYF

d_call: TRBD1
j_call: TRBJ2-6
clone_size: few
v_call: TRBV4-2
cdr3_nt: TGTGCCAGCAGCCAAGACCAGGGGGCTGGGGCCAACGTCCTGACTTTC
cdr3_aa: CASSQDQGAGANVLTF

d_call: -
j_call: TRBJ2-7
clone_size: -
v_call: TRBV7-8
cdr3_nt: TGTGCCAGCAGCTTAGAGTCAGGGTTATCCTACGAGCAGTACTTC
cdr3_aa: CASSLESGLSYEQYF

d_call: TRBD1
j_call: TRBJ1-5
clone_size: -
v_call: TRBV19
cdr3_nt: TGTGCCAGTAAAGTGCTAGGACAGGACCGGCAGCCCCAGCATTTT
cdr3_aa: CASKVLGQDRQPQHF

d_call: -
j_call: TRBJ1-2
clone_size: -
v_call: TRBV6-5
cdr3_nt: TGTGCCACGCAAGCCCTCTATGGCTACACCTTC
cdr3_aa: CATQALYGYTF

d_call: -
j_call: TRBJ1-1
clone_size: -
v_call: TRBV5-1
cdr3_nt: TGCGCCAGCAGCTCGGAGGGGAGACAGCTGGTATCTGAAGCTTTCTTT
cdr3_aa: CASSSEGRQLVSEAFF

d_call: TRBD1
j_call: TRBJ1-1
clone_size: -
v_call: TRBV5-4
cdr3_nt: TGTGCCAGCAGCCCCACAGGGGGAGCTAACACTGAAGCTTTCTTT
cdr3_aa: CASSPTGGANTEAFF

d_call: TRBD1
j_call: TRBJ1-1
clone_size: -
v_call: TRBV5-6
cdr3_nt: TGTGCCAGCAGCGAGGGACAGGTGGGCACTGAAGCTTTCTTT
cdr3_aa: CASSEGQVGTEAFF

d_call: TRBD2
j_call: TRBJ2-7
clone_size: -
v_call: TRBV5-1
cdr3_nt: TGCGCCAGCAGCTTGGGTGAACTAGCGGGGGGTAACCCCTACGAGCAGTACTTC
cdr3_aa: CASSLGELAGGNPYEQYF

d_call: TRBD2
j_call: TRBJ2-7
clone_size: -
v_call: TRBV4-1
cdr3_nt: TGCGCCAGCAGACAGATCGGGACTAGAATCTACGAGCAGTACTTC
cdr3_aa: CASRQIGTRIYEQYF

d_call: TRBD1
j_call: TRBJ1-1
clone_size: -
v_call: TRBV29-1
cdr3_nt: TGCAGCGTTCTTCCTGCTGTGACAGGGGGCGAAGCTTTCTTT
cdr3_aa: CSVLPAVTGGEAFF

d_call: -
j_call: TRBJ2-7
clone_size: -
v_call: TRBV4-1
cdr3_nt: TGCGCCAGCAGCCTCTCAGGGACAACCTTAGCCTACGAGCAGTACTTC
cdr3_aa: CASSLSGTTLAYEQYF

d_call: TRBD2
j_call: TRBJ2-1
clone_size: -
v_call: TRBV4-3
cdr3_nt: TGCGCCAGCAGCCAACCGGGACTAGCGCCTGAGCAGTTCTTC
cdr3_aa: CASSQPGLAPEQFF

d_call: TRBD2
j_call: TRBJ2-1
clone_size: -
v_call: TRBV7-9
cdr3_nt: TGTGCCAGCAGCTCAAGGGTTACTAGCGGGGGATACAATGAGCAGTTCTTC
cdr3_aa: CASSSRVTSGGYNEQFF

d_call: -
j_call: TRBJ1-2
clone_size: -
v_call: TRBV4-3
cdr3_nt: TGCGCCAGCAGCCAAGATCGGGGTAACTATGGCTACACCTTC
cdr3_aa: CASSQDRGNYGYTF

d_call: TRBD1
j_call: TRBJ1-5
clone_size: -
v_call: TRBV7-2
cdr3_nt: TGTGCCAGCAGCCTAAACTTGGACAGGGGCGATGATCAGCCCCAGCATTTT
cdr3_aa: CASSLNLDRGDDQPQHF

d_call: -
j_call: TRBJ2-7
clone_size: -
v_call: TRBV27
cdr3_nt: TGTGCAAGCATAGGCAAACAGGGGGGGGGCCTCTACGGGCAGTACTTC
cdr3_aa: CASIGKQGGGLYGQYF

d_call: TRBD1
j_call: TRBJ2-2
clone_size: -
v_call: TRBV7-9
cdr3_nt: TGTGCCAGCAGCCAGGGACAGGTGGTGACCGGGGAGCTGTTTTTT
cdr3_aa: CASSQGQVVTGELFF

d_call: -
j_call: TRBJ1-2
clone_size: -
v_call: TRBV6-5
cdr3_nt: TGTGCCAGCAGTTACTCGGGTATGGGGGGTGGCTATGGCTACACCTTC
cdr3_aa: CASSYSGMGGGYGYTF

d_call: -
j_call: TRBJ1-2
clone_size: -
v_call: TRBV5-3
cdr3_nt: TGTGCCAGAAGCTTTTGCCCGGGAATGAGGGGCTACACCTTC
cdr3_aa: CARSFCPGMRGYTF

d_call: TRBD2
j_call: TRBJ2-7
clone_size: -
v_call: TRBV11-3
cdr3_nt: TGTGCCAGCATCTCTCCCCCCTCGCGGGGGGGAGAGCAGTACTTC
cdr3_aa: CASISPPSRGGEQYF

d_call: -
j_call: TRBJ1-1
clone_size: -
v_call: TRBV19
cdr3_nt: TGTGCCAGTATTAAATCTCCGGACTACACTGAAGCTTTCTTT
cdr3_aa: CASIKSPDYTEAFF

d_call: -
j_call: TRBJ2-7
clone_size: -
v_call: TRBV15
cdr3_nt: TGTGCCACCAGAGTATTACAGGCGAGCTCCTACGAGCAGTACTTC
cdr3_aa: CATRVLQASSYEQYF

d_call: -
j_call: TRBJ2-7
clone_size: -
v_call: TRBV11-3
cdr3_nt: TGTGCCAGCAGCTCCTTCCCGGGGGTCCTGACCTACGAGCAGTACTTC
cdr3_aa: CASSSFPGVLTYEQYF

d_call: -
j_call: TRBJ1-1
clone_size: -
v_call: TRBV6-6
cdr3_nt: TGTGCCAGCAGTTACTCCCCCGCCCAGATGGACACTGAAGCTTTCTTT
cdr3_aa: CASSYSPAQMDTEAFF

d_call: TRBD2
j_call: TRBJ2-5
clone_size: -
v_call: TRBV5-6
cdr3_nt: TGTGCCAGCAGCTTGTTTAGCGGGGGAATGAAAGAGACCCAGTACTTC
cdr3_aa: CASSLFSGGMKETQYF

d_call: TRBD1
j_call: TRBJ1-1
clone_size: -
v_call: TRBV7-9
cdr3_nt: TGTGCCAGCAGCTATCAACCGGGACAGGGGAACACTGAAGCTTTCTTT
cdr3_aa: CASSYQPGQGNTEAFF

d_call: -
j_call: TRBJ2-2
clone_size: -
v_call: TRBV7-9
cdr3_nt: TGTGCCAGCAGCTTGCCGGGACTTGACTTGGGCACCGGGGAGCTGTTTTTT
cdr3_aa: CASSLPGLDLGTGELFF

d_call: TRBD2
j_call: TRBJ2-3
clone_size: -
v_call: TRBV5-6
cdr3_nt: TGTGCCAGCAGCTCACAGGGACTAGCGGGGTTAGATACGCAGTATTTT
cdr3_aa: CASSSQGLAGLDTQYF

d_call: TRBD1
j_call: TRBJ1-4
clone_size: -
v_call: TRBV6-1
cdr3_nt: TGTGCCAGCAGTGAGGACAGGGGGAATGAAAAACTGTTTTTT
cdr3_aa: CASSEDRGNEKLFF

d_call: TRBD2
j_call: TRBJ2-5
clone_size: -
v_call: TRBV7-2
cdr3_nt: TGTGCCAGCAGCCCCTGGCCGGGGGGGCAAGAGACCCAGTACTTC
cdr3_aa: CASSPWPGGQETQYF

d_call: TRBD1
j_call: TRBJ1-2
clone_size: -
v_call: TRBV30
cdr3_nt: TGTGCCTGGACTATTTCCATGGGACAGGGAGAATATGGCTACACCTTC
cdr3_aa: CAWTISMGQGEYGYTF

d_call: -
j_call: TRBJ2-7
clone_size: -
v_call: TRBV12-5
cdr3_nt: TGTGCTAGTGGTTTGGTATCGGAGGTTGGCTACGAGCAGTACTTC
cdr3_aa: CASGLVSEVGYEQYF

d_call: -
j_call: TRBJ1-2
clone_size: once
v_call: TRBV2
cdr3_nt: TGTGCCCTTCAGACAGGCGAATTGAATAAAGGCTACACCTTC
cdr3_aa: CALQTGELNKGYTF

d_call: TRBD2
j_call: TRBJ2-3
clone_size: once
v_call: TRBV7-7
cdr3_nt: TGTGCTAGCAGCCTGGGTAGCGGGGGGCGCTCCTTCACAGATACGCAGTATTTT
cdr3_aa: CASSLGSGGRSFTDTQYF

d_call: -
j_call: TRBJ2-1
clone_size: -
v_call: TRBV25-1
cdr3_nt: TGTGCCAGCAGTTATCAGGGCTCCTACAATGAGCAGTTCTTC
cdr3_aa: CASSYQGSYNEQFF

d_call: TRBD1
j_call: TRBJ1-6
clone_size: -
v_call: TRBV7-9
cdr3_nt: TGTGCCAGCAGCCCATGGGACAGCTATAATTCACCCCTCCACTTT
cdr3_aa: CASSPWDSYNSPLHF